Following are 29 T cell receptor beta chains from one sample sequenced in a study of blood T cell repertoires in COVID-19. TCRdb's copy holds only in-frame clones and misses some; the assay was immunoSEQ multiplex PCR. The top ten hold roughly 21% of the sample, which has around 40,000 clones, roughly 90% seen once. Sequenced input: peripheral blood. These receptors came from a man aged 50-60 years with active COVID-19.

Written as DNA, the CDR3 is TGTGCCAGCAGGTCGACAGGGGTGAGCACTGAAGCTTTCTTT. As protein: CASRSTGVSTEAFF. The gene calls are TRBV28 and TRBJ1-1, with TRBD1 matching 8 bases. Germline V lookup: CDR1 MDHEN, CDR2 SYDVKM. J gave up 4 bases and V 6 bases, and 7 bases lay outside the gene matches. This CDR3 is 14 amino acids long.

This sequence joins TRBV12-1 and TRBJ1-2; the listed D gene, TRBD1, was not tested against the DNA. TRBV12-1 is labeled a pseudogene. The CDR3 length is 17 residues. This chain's CDR3 is CASSFKGRGGTGDGYTF. CDR3 nucleotide sequence: TGTGCCAGCAGCTTTAAAGGGAGGGGGGGGACAGGCGATGGCTACACCTTC.

The chain carries TRBV6-2 or TRBV6-3 and TRBJ2-7, with 10 nucleotides matching TRBD1. V gave up 5 bases and J gave up 5 bases; unmatched junction bases: 9. Germline V lookup: CDR1 MNHEY, CDR2 SVGEGT. The CDR3 loop spans 15 amino acids. CDR3 region: CASSGPGQGSNEQYF. CDR3 bases: TGTGCCAGCAGTGGTCCGGGACAGGGGTCAAACGAGCAGTACTTC.

V and J are TRBV29-1 and TRBJ2-3; TRBD2 agrees at 11 bases. The J segment lost 0 bases and the V segment lost 5 bases, leaving 4 bases of the junction unmatched. The CDR3 contains 15 residues. Germline V gene data show CDR1 as SQVTM and CDR2 as ANQGSEA. DNA for the CDR3: TGCAGCGTTCTGGGACTAGCGGCTAGCACAGATACGCAGTATTTT. Residues: CSVLGLAASTDTQYF.

This clone has a handful of counts. The chain is built from TRBV5-6 and TRBJ1-2, with D maybe TRBD1 (6 bases). Germline CDR1 is SGHDT and CDR2 is YYEEEE. The germline V and J ends were trimmed by 0 bases and 7 bases, with 16 bases remaining between them. This CDR3 has 15 amino acids. The chain's CDR3 is CASSLGGRGLSGYTF. Here the CDR3 DNA reads TGTGCCAGCAGCTTGGGGGGCAGGGGATTAAGTGGCTACACCTTC.

The chain has TRBV24-1 and TRBJ1-3, with 8 bases fitting TRBD1. Germline values: CDR1 KGHDR, CDR2 SFDVKD. The CDR3 runs 18 residues. The V segment lost 3 bases and the J segment 0 bases; nucleotides outside the gene matches: 9. The CDR3 protein is CATSDRDLQGDSGNTIYF. As DNA, the CDR3 is TGTGCCACCAGTGATCGCGATTTACAGGGGGACTCTGGAAACACCATATATTTT.

This clone was seen only a few times. Here the CDR3 DNA reads TGTGCCAGCAGCACCGGGACAGGGACTGTTGTTGAGCAGTTCTTC. Translating it yields CASSTGTGTVVEQFF. The rearrangement links TRBV6-5 to TRBJ2-1, with TRBD1 matching 9 bases. The CDR3 length is 15 residues. Germline trimming cut 6 bases from V and 9 bases from J; bases unmatched to any gene: 12. In germline, CDR1 is MNHEY, CDR2 SVGAGI.

This chain joins TRBV4-1 and TRBJ1-1, with D possibly matching TRBD1 (6 bases). CDR3 length: 13 residues. The V gene lost 1 base and the J gene lost 5 bases, with 8 bases spanning the gap. The germline CDR1 and CDR2 sequences are MGHRA and YSYEKL. The CDR3 bases are TGCGCCAGCAGCCAAGGTCAGGGGACTGAAGCTTTCTTT. It encodes CASSQGQGTEAFF.

In this sample, this clone turned up many times. CDR3 bases: TGTGCCAGCAGCCCCCGACTTGAACAGCGGGCTTTCTTT. It yields the protein CASSPRLEQRAFF. The chain combines TRBV11-2 with TRBJ1-1; D gene unclear. V lost 5 bases to trimming and J lost 11 bases, with 18 bases between them. The germline CDR1 and CDR2 sequences are SGHAT and FQNNGV. The CDR3 is made up of 13 amino acids.

V and J are TRBV5-1 and TRBJ2-5; the match to TRBD2 covers 7 bases. There are 14 residues in the CDR3. Per germline, CDR1 SGHRS and CDR2 YFSETQ. The trim removed 0 bases at V and 5 bases at J, leaving 4 bases unmatched. CDR3 protein: CASSLGGGKETQYF. The CDR3 region has the DNA TGCGCCAGCAGCTTGGGCGGGGGTAAGGAGACCCAGTACTTC.

The chain employs TRBV7-2 and TRBJ2-5, with D maybe TRBD1 (5 bases). The CDR3 length is 15 residues. Trimming left V 1 base short and J 2 bases short, with 11 bases between. In germline, CDR1 is SGHTA, CDR2 FQGNSA. The CDR3 here is CASSLGIGAQETQYF. CDR3 DNA sequence: TGTGCCAGCAGCTTAGGTATAGGGGCGCAAGAGACCCAGTACTTC.

For the CDR3, the DNA is TGTGCCAGCAGCCTACTAGCGACAGACTACAATGAGCAGTTCTTC. Encoded protein: CASSLLATDYNEQFF. The chain employs TRBV5-6 and TRBJ2-1, with TRBD2 matching 7 bases. This CDR3 has 15 amino acids. J was trimmed by 3 bases and V by 4 bases; bases with no gene match: 7. Germline CDR1 reads SGHDT; CDR2 reads YYEEEE.

CDR3 DNA: TGTGCCGGGGGAGTAGCGGGAGGGCCTGGGGAGCAGTTCTTC. Residues: CAGGVAGGPGEQFF. This chain uses TRBV30 with TRBJ2-1; 11 bases map to TRBD2. The CDR3 is 14 residues long. V shed 8 bases and J 10 bases; nucleotides not matched to a gene: 13. Germline lookup yields CDR1 GTSNPN and CDR2 SVGIG (reference sequence).

The chain combines TRBV7-3 with TRBJ2-7; D may be TRBD2 (6 bases). The CDR3 has 13 amino acids. Germline CDR1 SGHTA, CDR2 FQGTGA. V gave up 5 bases and J gave up 4 bases, with 12 bases separating them. CDR3 nucleotide sequence: TGTGCCAGCAGCCCCGGGGGTCCGTACGAGCAGTACTTC. It is translated as CASSPGGPYEQYF. The whole variable domain, remainder taken from reference TRBV7-3 and TRBJ2-7, is GAGVSQTPSNKVTEKGKYVELRCDPISGHTALYWYRQSLGQGPEFLIYFQGTGAADDSGLPNDRFFAVRPEGSVSTLKIQRTERGDSAVYLCASSPGGPYEQYFGPGTRLTVT.

This rearrangement joins TRBV7-9 to TRBJ2-1, with TRBD2 matching 14 bases. The V gene's germline CDR1 is SEHNR and CDR2 FQNEAQ (reference sequence). V dropped 1 base and J dropped 8; count of bases not matched to a gene: 4. The CDR3 contains 16 residues. DNA for the CDR3: TGTGCCAGCAGCTTAGTTGGGACTAGCGGGAGTGATGAGCAGTTCTTC. Protein sequence: CASSLVGTSGSDEQFF.

In this sample, this clone turned up a few times. This chain links TRBV7-3 with TRBJ2-2; D unresolved. V lost 6 bases to trimming and J lost 6 bases, with 14 bases between them. The CDR3 sequence is 14 residues long. Germline lookup yields CDR1 SGHTA and CDR2 FQGTGA. The CDR3 protein is CASSVVIGAGELFF. The CDR3 coding sequence is TGTGCCAGCAGTGTCGTAATCGGTGCCGGGGAGCTGTTTTTT.

This clone was counted once. The CDR3 DNA is TGTGCCAGCAGCCTAGGACTAGCGAGCCTCTACGAGCAGTACTTC. Translating it yields CASSLGLASLYEQYF. The rearrangement links TRBV14 to TRBJ2-7, with 9 positions matching TRBD2. The CDR3 has 15 amino acids. Germline loops: CDR1 SGHDN, CDR2 FVKESK. J gave up 3 bases and V 4 bases, and 7 bases lay outside the gene matches. The variable domain in full, with the rest retrieved from reference TRBV14 and TRBJ2-7, is EAGVTQFPSHSVIEKGQTVTLRCDPISGHDNLYWYRRVMGKEIKFLLHFVKESKQDESGMPNNRFLAERTGGTYSTLKVQPAELEDSGVYFCASSLGLASLYEQYFGPGTRLTVT.

The gene calls are TRBV25-1 and TRBJ2-5; D gene uncertain. Germline CDR1 MGHDK, CDR2 SYGVNS. The V gene lost 3 bases and the J gene lost 0 bases, with 14 bases spanning the gap. This CDR3 is built from 16 residues. CDR3 nucleotides: TGTGCCAGCAGTGAGCCCTCGACACGATACCAAGAGACCCAGTACTTC. This encodes CASSEPSTRYQETQYF.

The chain is built from TRBV3-1 (or the pseudogene TRBV3-2) and TRBJ2-1; 9 bases map to TRBD2. CDR3 size: 14 residues. The junction had 2 bases not matched to a gene; V was cut back by 3 bases and J by 5 bases. Per germline, CDR1 LGHDT and CDR2 YNNKEL (reference sequence). In nucleotides, the CDR3 is TGTGCCAGCAGCCAGAGCGGGAGGAACAATGAGCAGTTCTTC. Amino acids: CASSQSGRNNEQFF.

This clone counts as medium-sized. The chain links TRBV6-2 or TRBV6-3 to TRBJ2-1, with TRBD2 as a possible D gene (5 bases). Trimming shortened V by 2 bases and J by 4 bases, and 18 bases separated the two germline ends. Germline V gene sequence: CDR1 MNHEY, CDR2 SVGEGT. There are 17 residues in the CDR3. The CDR3 sequence is CASSYNELDTHYNEQFF. For the CDR3, the DNA is TGTGCCAGCAGTTACAACGAACTAGACACCCATTACAATGAGCAGTTCTTC.

The chain joins TRBV20-1 to TRBJ2-3; D is unclear. Looked up from germline, CDR1 is DFQATT and CDR2 is SNEGSKA (reference sequence). The length of the CDR3 is 10 residues. In DNA form, the CDR3 reads TGCAGCGGTTCGGAGGATACGCAGTATTTT. This translates into CSGSEDTQYF.

This sequence joins TRBV28 and TRBJ1-6; no clear D. The CDR3 runs to 14 residues. Trimming pared 5 bases from V and 6 bases from J, leaving 11 bases between. Germline V CDR1 and CDR2: MDHEN, SYDVKM. The CDR3 sequence: CASSPVRLNSPLHF. CDR3 sequence (DNA): TGTGCCAGCAGTCCGGTCCGCCTTAATTCACCCCTCCACTTT.

The rearrangement uses TRBV11-3 and TRBJ2-7, with a tentative D call TRBD1 (6 bases). The CDR3 runs 13 residues. V lost 5 bases and J lost 1, with 9 bases in between. Germline CDR1 SGHNT, CDR2 YENEEA. The CDR3 DNA sequence: TGTGCCAGCAGCACAGGACAGTCCTACGAGCAGTACTTC. It encodes CASSTGQSYEQYF.

This clone was recorded once. The gene calls are TRBV5-1 and TRBJ2-3; 9 bases are a match to TRBD2. There are 17 residues in the CDR3. V shed 3 bases, J shed 1 base, and the junction held 9 bases outside the gene matches. Germline V gene data show CDR1 as SGHRS and CDR2 as YFSETQ. The CDR3 region has the DNA TGCGCCAGCAGCTCCTTAGGAGGCGGGAGGGGCACAGATACGCAGTATTTT. Protein sequence: CASSSLGGGRGTDTQYF.

This clone occurred once. The gene calls are TRBV5-1 and TRBJ1-5, with a weak D call TRBD1 (5 bases). CDR1 is SGHRS and CDR2 is YFSETQ in the germline V gene. The CDR3 loop spans 17 amino acids. Trimming removed 0 bases at V and 7 bases at J, with 20 bases between. The CDR3 coding sequence is TGCGCCAGCAGCTTGGGCGGGATCACTCAGGGATACCAGCCCCAGCATTTT. Translation: CASSLGGITQGYQPQHF.

The rearrangement joins TRBV3-1 (or the pseudogene TRBV3-2) to TRBJ2-1; 9 positions agree with TRBD2. The V gene's germline CDR1 is LGHDT and CDR2 YNNKEL (reference sequence). Trimming at V came to 1 base and at J to 4 bases, leaving 17 bases not matched to a gene. The CDR3 is 20 residues long. DNA of the CDR3: TGTGCCAGCAGCCAAGCGGATAGGAGAGGTAGCGGGAGTATTTACAATGAGCAGTTCTTC. Protein sequence: CASSQADRRGSGSIYNEQFF.

The rearrangement uses TRBV18 and TRBJ1-6; no clear D. Germline lookup yields CDR1 KGHSH and CDR2 LQKENI. CDR3 size: 14 residues. The V end was cut by 2 bases, the J end by 10 bases, with 12 bases between. The CDR3 region is CASSPGSGGSPLHF. As DNA, the CDR3 is TGTGCCAGCTCACCAGGGTCGGGTGGCTCACCCCTCCACTTT.

V usage is TRBV15 and J usage is TRBJ2-2; 13 positions agree with TRBD2. This CDR3 has 17 amino acids. CDR1 LNHNV and CDR2 YYDKDF come from the germline V gene (reference sequence). The V segment lost 4 bases and the J segment 4 bases; nucleotides outside the gene matches: 6. CDR3 in amino acids: CATSNGLAGVGTGELFF. The CDR3 nucleotides are TGTGCCACCAGCAACGGACTAGCGGGAGTCGGCACCGGGGAGCTGTTTTTT.

CDR3 sequence: CASSGVGGVDTQYF. For the CDR3, the DNA is TGTGCCAGCTCCGGGGTGGGAGGTGTAGATACGCAGTATTTT. The chain links TRBV7-9 to TRBJ2-3, with a weak D call TRBD2 (6 bases). Deletions cut 8 bases from V and 5 bases from J, with 17 bases between. Germline lookup yields CDR1 SEHNR and CDR2 FQNEAQ (reference sequence). The CDR3 loop spans 14 amino acids.